The 13 T cell receptor beta chains below were found in one sample sequenced in a study of T-cell reconstitution after alpha-beta-depleted transplantation in children. A TCRbeta library incorporating unique molecular identifiers was prepared. TCRdb used MiXCR to reprocess the PCR reads, holding one entry per CDR3 protein. The table records 500,000 or so distinct CDR3 sequences, about 33% of them present only once. Sample: PBMCs from the stem cell graft donor, taken from the stem cell graft. These receptor sequences come from a human donor who donated a stem cell graft to a child with aplastic anemia.

This clonotype has a handful of counts. This chain joins TRBV29-1 and TRBJ1-2; no clear D gene. This CDR3 has 13 residues. Germline V CDR1 and CDR2: SQVTM, ANQGSEA. V was cut by 1 base and J by 3 bases, with 9 bases left in between. CDR3 in DNA: TGCAGCGTTGAAGTGCGGAGGGACTATGGCTACACCTTC. Translating gives CSVEVRRDYGYTF.

V is TRBV28 and J is TRBJ2-3, with TRBD2 identical over 8 bases. Trimming cost V 6 bases and J 5 bases; bases outside gene matches: 7. Germline CDR1 MDHEN, CDR2 SYDVKM. The length of the CDR3 is 14 residues. The CDR3, as DNA: TGTGCCAGCAGACCAGCGGGAGAGATAGATACGCAGTATTTT. Protein: CASRPAGEIDTQYF.

This chain links TRBV20-1 with TRBJ2-2; D remains unclear. CDR3 length equals 14 residues. V was pared by 1 base and J by 1 base, with 7 bases between. CDR1 DFQATT and CDR2 SNEGSKA come from the germline V gene (reference sequence). Here the CDR3 reads CSARVSGNTGELFF. DNA of the CDR3: TGCAGTGCTAGAGTATCAGGGAACACCGGGGAGCTGTTTTTT.

This clonotype was seen more than once but under ten times. The chain joins TRBV6-5 to TRBJ2-1, with TRBD2 as a possible D gene (7 bases). This CDR3 contains 12 residues. Per the germline V gene, CDR1 is MNHEY and CDR2 is SVGAGI. Trimming left V 0 bases short and J 14 bases short, with 11 bases between. In DNA, the CDR3 is TGTGCCAGCAGTTACTCGGGGGGGCCCAAGTTCTTC. Its translation: CASSYSGGPKFF.

There are a few counts of this clonotype. The chain links TRBV11-2 to TRBJ2-1; no firm D call. V was clipped by 1 base and J by 0 bases, with 22 bases between them. The germline V gene encodes CDR1 SGHAT and CDR2 FQNNGV. The CDR3 runs to 20 residues. The CDR3 sequence is CASSLGAWAGVWSSYNEQFF. In nucleotides, the CDR3 is TGTGCCAGCAGCTTAGGGGCTTGGGCCGGAGTGTGGAGCTCCTACAATGAGCAGTTCTTC. The full variable domain, rest sourced from reference TRBV11-2 and TRBJ2-1, is EAGVAQSPRYKIIEKRQSVAFWCNPISGHATLYWYQQILGQGPKLLIQFQNNGVVDDSQLPKDRFSAERLKGVDSTLKIQPAKLEDSAVYLCASSLGAWAGVWSSYNEQFFGPGTRLTVL.

V gene TRBV27 combines with J gene TRBJ1-2; D is perhaps TRBD1 (5 bases). Per the germline V gene, CDR1 is MNHEY and CDR2 is SMNVEV (reference sequence). V lost 4 bases, J lost 6 bases, and 12 bases lay in between. The CDR3 has 13 residues. CDR3 nucleotides: TGTGCCAGCAGTTGGGACCCCCCACATGGCTACACCTTC. It is translated as CASSWDPPHGYTF.

The genes are TRBV29-1 and TRBJ2-5; D not resolved. Deletions cut 4 bases from V and 7 bases from J, with 10 bases between. The germline gives CDR1 SQVTM, CDR2 ANQGSEA. CDR3 length equals 11 residues. Here the CDR3 DNA reads TGCAGCGTTGGAATCGAGGTGACCCAGTACTTC. Translating gives CSVGIEVTQYF.

J is TRBJ2-2 and V is TRBV7-9; perhaps TRBD2 as D (6 bases). This CDR3 is 17 amino acids long. The germline V gene encodes CDR1 SEHNR and CDR2 FQNEAQ (reference sequence). With 3 bases removed from V and 0 bases from J, the gap between germline ends came to 14 bases. This CDR3 is CASSLKGGDANTGELFF. The DNA of the CDR3 is TGTGCCAGCAGCTTGAAGGGCGGGGATGCGAACACCGGGGAGCTGTTTTTT.

This clonotype was counted ten times or more. The chain is built from TRBV29-1 and TRBJ2-2, with 9 bases identical to TRBD1. V shed 4 bases and J 4 bases; nucleotides not matched to a gene: 4. Germline values: CDR1 SQVTM, CDR2 ANQGSEA. The CDR3 spans 14 residues. The CDR3 DNA sequence: TGCAGCGTTGCGGGACAGGGAGGCACCGGGGAGCTGTTTTTT. Protein sequence: CSVAGQGGTGELFF.

This clonotype is medium-sized within its sample. The chain combines TRBV20-1 with TRBJ2-1, with TRBD1 matching over 12 bases. Germline assignment: CDR1 DFQATT and CDR2 SNEGSKA (reference sequence). CDR3 length equals 18 residues. Trimming cost V 3 bases and J 4 bases; bases outside gene matches: 13. The CDR3 loop reads CSASGGQGALWVYNEQFF. The CDR3 DNA reads as TGCAGTGCTAGTGGGGGACAGGGGGCCCTTTGGGTTTACAATGAGCAGTTCTTC.

This clonotype was counted only a few times. This sequence joins TRBV9 and TRBJ2-3; tentatively, D is TRBD2 (6 bases). Germline V CDR1 and CDR2: SGDLS, YYNGEE. The V end was cut by 0 bases, the J end by 2 bases, with 13 bases between. The CDR3 length is 16 residues. CDR3 in amino acids: CASSVASGLLTDTQYF. Written as DNA, the CDR3 is TGTGCCAGCAGCGTAGCCAGCGGGTTACTCACAGATACGCAGTATTTT.

The chain couples TRBV30 to TRBJ2-3; the D gene is possibly TRBD2 (5 bases). V was shortened by 3 bases and J by 4 bases, with 14 bases between the two germline ends. From germline, CDR1 is GTSNPN and CDR2 SVGIG (reference sequence). This CDR3 comprises 14 residues. The DNA for the CDR3 is TGTGCCTGGAGGCCGCTCATGAGGGCAGATACGCAGTATTTT. Translation: CAWRPLMRADTQYF.

The rearrangement uses TRBV7-8 and TRBJ2-1; TRBD2 matches 14 bases. J gave up 4 bases and V 5 bases, and 7 bases lay outside the gene matches. This CDR3 has 17 residues. The germline V gene encodes CDR1 SGHVS and CDR2 FQNEAQ. The CDR3 protein is CASSQTSGGEKYNEQFF. The DNA of the CDR3 is TGTGCCAGCAGCCAGACTAGCGGGGGGGAAAAATACAATGAGCAGTTCTTC. Variable domain in full (rest from reference TRBV7-8 and TRBJ2-1): GAGVSQSPRYKVAKRGQDVALRCDPISGHVSLFWYQQALGQGPEFLTYFQNEAQLDKSGLPSDRFFAERPEGSVSTLKIQRTQQEDSAVYLCASSQTSGGEKYNEQFFGPGTRLTVL.